The next 21 T cell receptor beta chains were all read from a single sample in a study of lymphopenia after photon versus proton radiotherapy. Profiling relied on immunoSEQ multiplex PCR, and the TCRdb table lists in-frame clones only, not all of them. Among about 62,000 clones, around 87% were seen once, and the ten largest hold 9.5% to 15%. The sample consisted of peripheral blood, taken from a patient treated with proton-based radiotherapy. Source of these receptors: an elderly man with esophageal cancer.

The rearrangement joins TRBV5-4 to TRBJ2-5; 7 bases are a match to TRBD2. The CDR3 has 15 residues. Unmatched junction bases numbered 10, after V lost 4 bases and J lost 4 bases. Germline CDR1 and CDR2: SGHNT and YYREEE (reference sequence). The CDR3 region is CASSRGGSAAETQYF. CDR3 in DNA: TGTGCCAGCAGCCGCGGGGGTAGCGCGGCAGAGACCCAGTACTTC.

The J gene is TRBJ2-1, the V gene TRBV7-2, with D unresolved. CDR1 is SGHTA and CDR2 is FQGNSA in the germline V gene. This CDR3 spans 15 amino acids. Trimming shortened V by 4 bases and J by 6 bases, and 16 bases separated the two germline ends. In nucleotides, the CDR3 is TGTGCCAGCAGCTCCAGCCCTATCCGCTCCAATGAGCAGTTCTTC. Translation: CASSSSPIRSNEQFF.

The genes are TRBV19 and TRBJ2-3, with 8 positions matching TRBD1. The CDR3 spans 15 residues. Trimming at V came to 7 bases and at J to 3 bases, leaving 9 bases not matched to a gene. Germline CDR1 is LNHDA and CDR2 is SQIVND (reference sequence). The CDR3 bases are TGTGCCAGTACGCAGGGGGCAAGTTCTACAGATACGCAGTATTTT. Its protein product is CASTQGASSTDTQYF.

The chain carries TRBV6-6 and TRBJ2-7; D unresolved. The germline V gene encodes CDR1 MNHNY and CDR2 SVGAGI (reference sequence). Deletions cut 6 bases from V and 0 bases from J, with 9 bases between. The CDR3 loop spans 13 amino acids. CDR3 loop: CASSTTYSYEQYF. CDR3 bases: TGTGCCAGCAGCACTACATACTCCTACGAGCAGTACTTC.

The chain employs TRBV5-4 and TRBJ1-4; D is undetermined. The CDR3 is 13 residues long. V lost 3 bases and J lost 0, with 3 bases in between. The V gene's germline CDR1 is SGHNT and CDR2 YYREEE (reference sequence). CDR3: CASSSSTNEKLFF. Written as DNA, the CDR3 is TGTGCCAGCAGCTCGTCAACTAATGAAAAACTGTTTTTT.

The genes are TRBV9 and TRBJ1-1; D gene ambiguous. The CDR3 is 13 residues long. Germline V gene data show CDR1 as SGDLS and CDR2 as YYNGEE. Trimming took off 3 bases at V and 4 bases at J, with 10 bases between the two ends. The DNA for the CDR3 is TGTGCCAGCAGCGAGAGGGTATTCACTGAAGCTTTCTTT. This codes for CASSERVFTEAFF.

The chain links TRBV11-2 to TRBJ2-3; maybe TRBD2 (6 bases). Between the trimmed V and J ends, which lost 0 bases and 1 base, there was a span of 17 bases. This CDR3 comprises 18 residues. CDR1 and CDR2 from the germline V gene are SGHAT and FQNNGV. This CDR3 is CASSLDYGRSGGTDTQYF. The CDR3 DNA follows: TGTGCCAGCAGCTTAGATTATGGACGGTCGGGGGGCACAGATACGCAGTATTTT.

The chain is built from TRBV7-9 and TRBJ2-2; 12 positions agree with TRBD2. V gave up 2 bases and J gave up 6 bases; unmatched junction bases: 13. There are 19 residues in the CDR3. Per germline, CDR1 SEHNR and CDR2 FQNEAQ (reference sequence). This CDR3 reads CASSLFAKRLAGGPGELFF. CDR3 nucleotide sequence: TGTGCCAGCAGCTTATTTGCCAAACGTCTAGCGGGAGGGCCCGGGGAGCTGTTTTTT.

This clone turned up a few times. The J gene is TRBJ1-1, the V gene TRBV19, with 7 bases matching TRBD1. The germline gives CDR1 LNHDA, CDR2 SQIVND (reference sequence). With V trimmed by 10 bases and J by 0 bases, 5 bases remained unmatched. The CDR3 is made up of 13 amino acids. This CDR3 is CAIWDSLNTEAFF. The CDR3 coding sequence is TGTGCCATCTGGGACAGTCTGAACACTGAAGCTTTCTTT.

The chain combines TRBV19 with TRBJ1-1; the D gene is possibly TRBD1 (6 bases). With 0 bases removed from V and 5 bases from J, the gap between germline ends came to 10 bases. Germline values: CDR1 LNHDA, CDR2 SQIVND (reference sequence). The CDR3 has 14 amino acids. CDR3 DNA sequence: TGTGCCAGTAGTATAGAGGCAGGGGTGACTGAAGCTTTCTTT. This codes for CASSIEAGVTEAFF.

The chain combines TRBV27 with TRBJ1-3, with 7 positions matching TRBD1. The V and J ends lost 8 bases and 0 bases, in that order; junction bases with no gene match: 13. This CDR3 region has 17 residues. Germline CDR1 reads MNHEY; CDR2 reads SMNVEV (reference sequence). Here the CDR3 DNA reads TGTGCCAGCGCGAGGGGAGGGACAGCGTACTCTGGAAACACCATATATTTT. Its protein is CASARGGTAYSGNTIYF.

The chain employs TRBV7-2 and TRBJ2-7; D possibly corresponds to TRBD1 (5 bases). Trimming took 2 bases from V and 3 from J, leaving 8 bases between them. Germline CDR1 and CDR2: SGHTA and FQGNSA. The CDR3 totals 13 residues. CDR3 sequence (DNA): TGTGCCAGCAGCTTACAAGGGGACTACGAGCAGTACTTC. Amino acid sequence: CASSLQGDYEQYF.

The chain has TRBV19 and TRBJ1-3; no reliable D call. The CDR3 has 14 amino acids. Germline CDR1 reads LNHDA; CDR2 reads SQIVND (reference sequence). Deletions cut 7 bases from V and 3 bases from J, with 13 bases between. Written as DNA, the CDR3 is TGTGCCAGTACGGTAGGGAGGAGTGGAAACACCATATATTTT. Its protein product is CASTVGRSGNTIYF.

The J gene is TRBJ2-5, the V gene TRBV19; D is possibly TRBD2 (5 bases). Germline V gene data show CDR1 as LNHDA and CDR2 as SQIVND (reference sequence). V was shortened by 1 base and J by 0 bases, with 12 bases between the two germline ends. This CDR3 comprises 16 residues. CDR3 region: CASSIGWRADQETQYF. CDR3 sequence (DNA): TGTGCCAGTAGTATAGGTTGGCGAGCGGACCAAGAGACCCAGTACTTC.

The V gene is TRBV9, the J gene TRBJ1-1; D may be TRBD1 (5 bases). Germline CDR1 is SGDLS and CDR2 is YYNGEE. V was trimmed by 4 bases and J by 0 bases, leaving 16 bases between them. The CDR3 is 16 residues long. As DNA, the CDR3 is TGTGCCAGCAGCCCGAGAGGGGATCCCATGAACACTGAAGCTTTCTTT. Its protein product is CASSPRGDPMNTEAFF. The full variable domain, in which reference TRBV9 and TRBJ1-1 provide the parts outside the CDR3, is DSGVTQTPKHLITATGQRVTLRCSPRSGDLSVYWYQQSLDQGLQFLIQYYNGEERAKGNILERFSAQQFPDLHSELNLSSLELGDSALYFCASSPRGDPMNTEAFFGQGTRLTVV.

The chain joins TRBV19 to TRBJ2-7, with a tentative D call TRBD2 (5 bases). CDR3 length: 13 amino acids. Deletions cut 5 bases from V and 4 bases from J, with 12 bases between. CDR1 is LNHDA and CDR2 is SQIVND in the germline V gene (reference sequence). Here the CDR3 reads CASSPETGYEQYF. The CDR3 nucleotides read TGTGCCAGTAGTCCAGAGACGGGATACGAGCAGTACTTC.

The V call is TRBV7-9, the J call TRBJ1-5, with D unclear. V lost 6 bases to trimming and J lost 0 bases, with 6 bases between them. Germline V gene data show CDR1 as SEHNR and CDR2 as FQNEAQ (reference sequence). The CDR3 length is 13 residues. CDR3 residues: CASSSDSNQPQHF. The CDR3 region has the DNA TGTGCCAGCAGTTCAGATAGCAATCAGCCCCAGCATTTT.

The CDR3 DNA is TGTGCCAGCAGTGACCTCATTGACTACGAGCAGTACTTC. Protein: CASSDLIDYEQYF. The chain links TRBV2 to TRBJ2-7; D gene uncertain. The ends were cut back, 3 bases at V and 3 bases at J, with 9 bases in the middle. The CDR3 is 13 amino acids. Germline lookup yields CDR1 SNHLY and CDR2 FYNNEI.

The rearrangement links TRBV27 to TRBJ1-2; maybe TRBD1 (5 bases). Trimming cost V 0 bases and J 4 bases, with 12 bases left between them. The CDR3 spans 15 residues. From germline, CDR1 is MNHEY and CDR2 SMNVEV (reference sequence). As DNA, the CDR3 is TGTGCCAGCAGTTTATCGTCTCCACAGGCCTATGGCTACACCTTC. This codes for CASSLSSPQAYGYTF.

The chain employs TRBV19 and TRBJ1-5; 11 bases align to TRBD1. The CDR3 runs 14 residues. V lost 6 bases, J lost 6 bases, and 4 bases stayed unmatched. Germline CDR1 and CDR2: LNHDA and SQIVND (reference sequence). The CDR3 sequence: CASSGTGGTQPQHF. The CDR3 DNA sequence: TGTGCCAGTAGCGGGACAGGGGGAACTCAGCCCCAGCATTTT.

To note about this clone: The same CDR3 also results from other DNA sequences found in this sample. This rearrangement joins TRBV7-2 to TRBJ2-1, with D maybe TRBD1 (5 bases). V was clipped by 1 base and J by 6 bases, with 7 bases between them. This CDR3 has 13 amino acids. Germline loops: CDR1 SGHTA, CDR2 FQGNSA. The DNA for the CDR3 is TGTGCCAGCAGCTTAGGACAGTTCAATGAGCAGTTCTTC. It specifies CASSLGQFNEQFF. The complete variable domain, with remaining parts taken from reference TRBV7-2 and TRBJ2-1, reads GAGVSQSPSNKVTEKGKDVELRCDPISGHTALYWYRQSLGQGLEFLIYFQGNSAPDKSGLPSDRFSAERTGGSVSTLTIQRTQQEDSAVYLCASSLGQFNEQFFGPGTRLTVL.